This entry describes one TCR beta chain. Its antigen remains unknown. The source of the sample is a study of cytomegalovirus exposure and HLA in healthy donors. Primers: 60 Vbeta forward and 13 Jbeta reverse. The assay was immunoSEQ multiplex PCR, and TCRdb's table has in-frame clones only and misses some. The sample has 50,000 or so clones, approximately 65% seen once. This CDR3 spans 17 amino acids. In germline, CDR1 is LNHDA, CDR2 SQIVND (reference sequence). Trimming cost V 7 bases and J 6 bases; bases outside gene matches: 12. Whole-study results and caveats: What was likely a sequencing artifact was a cluster of highly shared sequence variants. Being productive about 90% or about 30% of the time was typical of most TCR beta V segments in an earlier analysis.

The chain uses TRBV19 and TRBJ2-1; 13 bases agree with TRBD2. The origin of this receptor is a man aged 30 to 45 in good health and CMV-seronegative. Input material: PBMCs. This CDR3 is CASTGGLAGERSNEQFF. The CDR3 coding sequence is TGTGCCAGTACAGGAGGACTAGCGGGAGAAAGAAGCAATGAGCAGTTCTTC.